The 4 T cell receptor beta chains below all came from one sample that was sequenced in a study of shared clonotypes between healthy human individuals. Clones were read by immunoSEQ multiplex PCR, and TCRdb kept only the in-frame ones, dropping some. The data contain some 1.5 million clones, over 95% of them singletons. What was sequenced was naive CD4+ T cells sorted from blood. Subset specified: CD45RA+ positively selected. These receptors were collected from a young man in good health.

The rearrangement uses TRBV19 and TRBJ1-4; unclear D gene. Trimming pared 0 bases from V and 9 bases from J, leaving 5 bases between. Germline loops: CDR1 LNHDA, CDR2 SQIVND (reference sequence). The CDR3 has 12 residues. The DNA for the CDR3 is TGTGCCAGTAGTATAGACAGGCAAAAACTGTTTTTT. This sequence encodes CASSIDRQKLFF.

The rearrangement uses TRBV7-3 and TRBJ2-5; D not resolved. The V end lost 5 bases, the J end lost 1 base, and 8 bases lay between the germline ends. CDR1 and CDR2 (germline): SGHTA, FQGTGA. CDR3 length: 13 amino acids. CDR3 amino acids: CASSQLSQETQYF. For the CDR3, the DNA is TGTGCCAGCAGCCAACTTAGCCAAGAGACCCAGTACTTC.

This chain connects TRBV4-1 to TRBJ2-3; tentative D call: TRBD2 (6 bases). V lost 4 bases and J lost 3, with 11 bases in between. The germline V gene encodes CDR1 MGHRA and CDR2 YSYEKL. The CDR3 runs 14 residues. The CDR3 here is CASSPGLLTDTQYF. CDR3 coding DNA: TGCGCCAGCAGCCCGGGACTCCTGACAGATACGCAGTATTTT.

Note on this clone: Other DNA sequences within the sample encode an identical CDR3. The chain employs TRBV18 and TRBJ2-3; D unresolved. The CDR3 covers 14 residues. The germline gives CDR1 KGHSH, CDR2 LQKENI. V shed 1 base and J shed 2 bases, with 7 bases lying between them. The DNA for the CDR3 is TGTGCCAGCTCACCACGAGTGAACACAGATACGCAGTATTTT. As protein: CASSPRVNTDTQYF. The full variable domain, in which reference TRBV18 and TRBJ2-3 provide the parts outside the CDR3, is NAGVMQNPRHLVRRRGQEARLRCSPMKGHSHVYWYRQLPEEGLKFMVYLQKENIIDESGMPKERFSAEFPKEGPSILRIQQVVRGDSAAYFCASSPRVNTDTQYFGPGTRLTVL.